This T cell receptor beta chain appears in the sequencing data of a study of a mutant IDH1 vaccine in newly diagnosed glioma. The V end was cut by 4 bases, the J end by 11 bases, with 15 bases between. The V gene's germline CDR1 is SGHDT and CDR2 YYEEEE. The CDR3 is 12 amino acids. Time point: week 23, last vaccination. With topical imiquimod, each dose of the vaccine consisted of 300 ug of mutant IDH1 20-mer peptide. For this clone: Its antigen is currently unknown.

The protocol was immunoSEQ multiplex PCR, while the TCRdb copy is restricted to in-frame clones and leaves out a portion. This sample carries roughly 40,000 clones, 85% to 95% of them seen once, and the ten largest clones take over 3.5%. V and J are TRBV5-6 and TRBJ1-1; D ambiguous. The receptor was derived from a man aged 45-60 years with glioma. This specimen consisted of PBMCs, obtained from a glioma patient whose treatment included an IDH1 peptide vaccine. Written as DNA, the CDR3 is TGTGCCAGCAGCCCGGGGAACCGGGAGGCTTTCTTT. As protein: CASSPGNREAFF.